A selection of T cell receptor beta chains follows, all from one sample in a study of cytomegalovirus exposure and HLA in healthy donors. Data came from immunoSEQ multiplex PCR; TCRdb stores just in-frame clones and leaves some out. There are tens of thousands of clones in the sample; around 94% occur only once, and roughly 2.1% lies in the top ten. The sample comprised PBMCs. These receptor sequences come from a woman aged 18-29 years in good health and CMV-seronegative. Both conserved end residues are part of each CDR3.

V: TRBV9; J: TRBJ2-7; length: 14; CDR3: CASSVEGRAEEQYF
V: TRBV5-1; J: TRBJ1-1; length: 16; CDR3: CASSLGAGWTNTEAFF
V: TRBV7-8; J: TRBJ2-7; length: 17; CDR3: CASTHQVEAGGSYEQYF
V: TRBV14; J: TRBJ2-3; length: 13; CDR3: CASRPGAGGTQYF
V: TRBV30; J: TRBJ1-3; length: 14; CDR3: CAWSKTTTGNTIYF
V: TRBV5-1; J: TRBJ2-1; length: 15; CDR3: CASSRGAGESNEQFF
V: TRBV7-9; J: TRBJ2-2; length: 13; CDR3: CASRQGRIGELFF
V: TRBV5-4; J: TRBJ2-3; length: 10; CDR3: CAINTDTQYF
V: TRBV4-3; J: TRBJ2-7; length: 15; CDR3: CASSRIRTAQYEQYF
V: TRBV30; J: TRBJ2-5; length: 13; CDR3: CAWNHASLETQYF
V: TRBV5-4; J: TRBJ2-5; length: 15; CDR3: CASSLVLDSQETQYF
V: TRBV7-5; J: TRBJ1-6; length: 16; CDR3: CARSLKGQGANSPLHF
V: TRBV6-6; J: TRBJ1-4; length: 13; CDR3: CANIPGFNEKLFF
V: TRBV7-3; J: TRBJ2-1; length: 16; CDR3: CASSAYQGTSYNEQFF
V: TRBV5-4; J: TRBJ1-2; length: 13; CDR3: CASTEEGLRGYTF
V: TRBV11-2; J: TRBJ2-3; length: 14; CDR3: CASSLDTGADTQYF
V: TRBV10-3; J: TRBJ2-1; length: 15; CDR3: CAISEMVGEEREQFF
V: TRBV2; J: TRBJ2-2; length: 17; CDR3: CASSGSGVEANTGELFF
V: TRBV4-1; J: TRBJ1-6; length: 12; CDR3: CASSPLNSPLHF
V: TRBV6-6; J: TRBJ1-5; length: 13; CDR3: CASAGQNYQPQHF
V: TRBV2; J: -; length: 16; CDR3: CASSPQGRRNSYEQYF
V: TRBV2; J: TRBJ2-6; length: 16; CDR3: CASSGLDRAGANVLTF
V: TRBV9; J: TRBJ2-7; length: 13; CDR3: CASSLYGGYEQYF